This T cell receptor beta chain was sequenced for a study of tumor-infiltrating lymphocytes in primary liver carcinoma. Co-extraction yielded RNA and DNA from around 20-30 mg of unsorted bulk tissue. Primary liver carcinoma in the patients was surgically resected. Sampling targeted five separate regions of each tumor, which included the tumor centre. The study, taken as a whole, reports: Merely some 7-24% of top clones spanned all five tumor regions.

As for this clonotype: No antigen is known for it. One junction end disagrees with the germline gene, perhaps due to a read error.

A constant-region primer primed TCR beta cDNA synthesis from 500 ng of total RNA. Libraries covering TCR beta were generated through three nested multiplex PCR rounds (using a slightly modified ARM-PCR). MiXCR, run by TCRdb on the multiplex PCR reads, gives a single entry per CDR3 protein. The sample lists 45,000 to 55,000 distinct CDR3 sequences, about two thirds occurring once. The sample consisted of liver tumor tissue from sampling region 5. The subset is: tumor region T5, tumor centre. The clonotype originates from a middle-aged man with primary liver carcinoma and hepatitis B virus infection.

The CDR3 region is CASSYSLTRSYEQYF. CDR3 nucleotides: TGTGCCAGCAGTTACTCGTTAACAAGGTCCTACGAACAGTACTTC. This sequence joins TRBV6-5 and TRBJ2-7; no reliable D call. Germline loops: CDR1 MNHEY, CDR2 SVGAGI. The CDR3 runs to 15 residues.